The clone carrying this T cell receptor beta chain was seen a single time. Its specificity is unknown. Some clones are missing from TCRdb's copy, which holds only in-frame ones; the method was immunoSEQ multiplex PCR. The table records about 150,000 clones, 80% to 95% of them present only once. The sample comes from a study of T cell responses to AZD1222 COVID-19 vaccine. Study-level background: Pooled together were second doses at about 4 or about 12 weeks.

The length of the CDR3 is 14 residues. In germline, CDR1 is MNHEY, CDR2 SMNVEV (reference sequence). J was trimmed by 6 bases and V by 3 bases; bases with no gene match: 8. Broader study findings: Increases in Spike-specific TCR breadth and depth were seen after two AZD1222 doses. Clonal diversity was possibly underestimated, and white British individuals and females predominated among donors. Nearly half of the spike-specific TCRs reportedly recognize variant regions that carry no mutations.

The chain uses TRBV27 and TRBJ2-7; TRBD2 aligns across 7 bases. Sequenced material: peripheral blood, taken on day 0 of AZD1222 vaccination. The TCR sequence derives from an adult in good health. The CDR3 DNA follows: TGTGCCAGCAGTTTGTCATGGGGGGGGTCCGAGCAGTACTTC. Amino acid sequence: CASSLSWGGSEQYF.